This T cell receptor beta chain is from a study of T cell repertoires in cytomegalovirus infection. Study details: Used in the study were CMV epitopes, some recently identified and HLA-C-restricted, others well-studied and HLA-B-restricted.

This clonotype has a count of ten or more. What it binds is not known. Germline-derived CDR1 and CDR2 are SGHVS and FQNEAQ. V lost 4 bases, J lost 3 bases, and 5 bases stayed unmatched. This CDR3 contains 14 residues. TCRdb recomputed calls from the reads with MiXCR, one row per CDR3 protein. Of roughly 110,000 distinct CDR3 sequences listed, roughly 31% are singletons. Material: CD8+ T cells from cultured PBMCs, obtained from culture after CMV antigen stimulation. The TCR comes from a human donor in good health (CMV status not recorded). Some clones in this sample may be carry-over from other donors' samples. J is TRBJ1-1 and V is TRBV7-8; 7 bases align to TRBD1. The CDR3 loop is CASSSGGVYTEAFF. The CDR3 DNA is TGTGCCAGCAGCTCAGGGGGTGTCTACACTGAAGCTTTCTTT.